A single sample is the source of the 12 T cell receptor beta chains below, sequenced in a study of patients and donors after allogeneic stem cell transplantation. TCRdb processed the RT-PCR reads anew with MiXCR; each CDR3 protein has one entry. The sample yields roughly 200,000 distinct CDR3 sequences, roughly 38% seen once. What was sequenced was blood, either unsorted or a sorted T cell fraction (not recorded which). Every receptor here comes from a human donor who was either an allogeneic HSCT recipient or a stem cell or donor lymphocyte infusion donor (not recorded which). It is not recorded whose cells these are; they may come from a transplant donor.

The chain recombines TRBV5-1 with TRBJ1-6; D gene ambiguous. The CDR3 covers 14 residues. V lost 4 bases, J lost 8 bases, and 13 bases lay in between. CDR1 and CDR2 (germline): SGHRS, YFSETQ. As DNA, the CDR3 is TGCGCCAGCAGCATGCGACCGGAAGATTCACCCCTCCACTTT. Residues: CASSMRPEDSPLHF.

The chain joins TRBV7-6 to TRBJ1-5; unclear D gene. The V end lost 5 bases, the J end lost 0 bases, and 8 bases lay between the germline ends. CDR1 and CDR2 (germline): SGHVS, FNYEAQ. The CDR3 covers 14 residues. CDR3 in amino acids: CASSQTASNQPQHF. The CDR3 DNA is TGTGCCAGCAGCCAGACGGCTAGCAATCAGCCCCAGCATTTT. The complete variable domain, with remaining parts taken from reference TRBV7-6 and TRBJ1-5, reads GAGVSQSPRYKVTKRGQDVALRCDPISGHVSLYWYRQALGQGPEFLTYFNYEAQQDKSGLPNDRFSAERPEGSISTLTIQRTEQRDSAMYRCASSQTASNQPQHFGDGTRLSIL.

The CDR3 loop reads CASSWGQQTNYGYTF. CDR3 coding DNA: TGCGCCAGCAGCTGGGGACAGCAAACCAACTATGGCTACACCTTC. V and J are TRBV5-1 and TRBJ1-2; 7 bases line up with TRBD1. This CDR3 contains 15 residues. CDR1 is SGHRS and CDR2 is YFSETQ in the germline V gene. Trimming cost V 3 bases and J 2 bases; bases outside gene matches: 7.

This clonotype has just a few counts. The chain links TRBV6-6 to TRBJ1-2, with 7 bases that match TRBD1. Germline CDR1 reads MNHNY; CDR2 reads SVGAGI (reference sequence). V lost 5 bases, J lost 0 bases, and 9 bases stayed unmatched. There are 16 residues in the CDR3. The CDR3 loop is CASSEGGTAANYGYTF. The CDR3 DNA sequence: TGTGCCAGCAGTGAAGGGGGGACAGCTGCTAACTATGGCTACACCTTC.

The J gene is TRBJ1-6, the V gene TRBV30; no clear D. This CDR3 is 14 amino acids long. Germline lookup yields CDR1 GTSNPN and CDR2 SVGIG (reference sequence). V dropped 2 bases and J dropped 7 bases, with 12 bases sitting between them. The DNA of the CDR3 is TGTGCCTGGAGTATGAGGACTTCCAATTCACCCCTCCACTTT. Its protein is CAWSMRTSNSPLHF.

The genes are TRBV12-3 or TRBV12-4 and TRBJ1-2, with a possible D match to TRBD1 (6 bases). The CDR3 spans 12 residues. V lost 5 bases to trimming and J lost 7 bases, with 11 bases between them. CDR3 bases: TGTGCCAGCAGTCGGACAGCGTTTGGCTACACCTTC. Protein product: CASSRTAFGYTF.

The CDR3 loop is CASSPRLDNEQFF. CDR3 nucleotide sequence: TGTGCCAGCAGCCCCCGACTAGACAATGAGCAGTTCTTC. V is TRBV4-2 and J is TRBJ2-1, with a possible D match to TRBD2 (6 bases). The V end was cut by 4 bases, the J end by 5 bases, with 9 bases between. Germline V CDR1 and CDR2: LGHNA, YNFKEQ. This CDR3 is 13 amino acids long.

This rearrangement joins TRBV28 to TRBJ1-2; maybe TRBD1 (5 bases). V lost 10 bases, J lost 7 bases, and 19 bases lay in between. CDR1 MDHEN and CDR2 SYDVKM come from the germline V gene. This CDR3 is 13 amino acids long. The CDR3 nucleotides are TGTGCCACTGTTGAAGGGGAGGTTCGTGGCTACACCTTC. Protein: CATVEGEVRGYTF.

This clonotype occurred a few times. This sequence joins TRBV20-1 and TRBJ2-7; D remains unclear. Per germline, CDR1 DFQATT and CDR2 SNEGSKA (reference sequence). This CDR3 is built from 11 residues. Trimming cost V 6 bases and J 4 bases, with 10 bases left between them. DNA for the CDR3: TGCAGTGCCCTAGACCGGTACGAGCAGTACTTC. It translates to CSALDRYEQYF.

The chain has TRBV10-3 and TRBJ2-5; TRBD2 agrees at 9 bases. Germline CDR1 reads ENHRY; CDR2 reads SYGVKD. The CDR3 contains 15 residues. Losses at the gene ends were 6 bases for V and 5 bases for J; bases not matched to a gene: 10. The chain's CDR3 is CAIRDVSGGRETQYF. The CDR3 coding sequence is TGTGCCATCAGAGATGTTAGCGGGGGCCGGGAGACCCAGTACTTC.

The table lists this clonotype with a few counts. The chain has TRBV29-1 and TRBJ1-2; D possibly corresponds to TRBD1 (5 bases). CDR3 size: 14 residues. In germline, CDR1 is SQVTM, CDR2 ANQGSEA. The V end lost 4 bases, the J end lost 1 base, and 13 bases lay between the germline ends. CDR3: CSVGQSFNNYGYTF. CDR3 DNA sequence: TGCAGCGTTGGACAGTCCTTTAATAACTATGGCTACACCTTC.

The chain has TRBV20-1 and TRBJ1-6; D is perhaps TRBD1 (5 bases). Per germline, CDR1 DFQATT and CDR2 SNEGSKA (reference sequence). Trimming pared 5 bases from V and 0 bases from J, leaving 11 bases between. The CDR3 consists of 15 residues. CDR3 sequence reads: CSASGRSSYNSPLHF. The CDR3 DNA follows: TGCAGTGCTTCGGGGCGGAGCTCCTATAATTCACCCCTCCACTTT.